This TCR beta chain was identified during a study of blood T cell repertoires in COVID-19. Study-level background: There were acute and convalescent COVID-19 samples, and they came from the United States, Italy and Spain. In each case, the material was cDNA or gDNA derived from T cells, B-cell-depleted T cells, or PBMCs.

Original analysis: Counts of nucleated cells, estimated from reference gene primer amplification, were obtained. Profiled with immunoSEQ multiplex PCR; TCRdb holds only in-frame clones, not every one. Clonal size and the V and J genes are those of that table, whereas D and trimming came from the DNA. Of roughly 570,000 clones listed, 85% to 90% were seen once; the top ten hold less than 9.5%. The CDR3 consists of 13 residues. V lost 5 bases to trimming and J lost 11 bases, with 13 bases between them. CDR1 is SEHNR and CDR2 is FQNEAQ in the germline V gene (reference sequence). This chain links TRBV7-9 with TRBJ1-6; tentative D call: TRBD1 (6 bases). The sample consisted of peripheral blood. The sequence derives from a woman between 45 and 60 years old with COVID-19, enrolled during active disease. CDR3 residues: CASSQIQGTPLHF. CDR3 DNA: TGTGCCAGCAGCCAAATACAGGGAACACCCCTCCACTTT.